Sequencing of this T cell receptor beta chain was carried out in a study of T cells in Graves' hyperthyroidism and ophthalmopathy. As for the study in general: Blood was drawn when the patient was first diagnosed and still untreated.

RNA transcripts served as the template for amplifying TCR beta CDR3 regions. Initially, a first-round RT-PCR of the TCR CDR3 employed the HTBI primer set. TCRdb re-called the multiplex PCR reads with MiXCR, one entry per CDR3 protein. The data show about 180,000 distinct CDR3 sequences, about a tenth seen once. V lost 11 bases to trimming and J lost 8 bases; unmatched junction nucleotides: 11. Looked up from germline, CDR1 is WSHSY and CDR2 is SAAADI. The CDR3 is made up of 13 amino acids. This clonotype appeared many times. Participants, patients aged 18 to 65, had newly diagnosed hyperthyroidism with a duration under 2 months.

Sequencing used blood. The chain joins TRBV10-2 to TRBJ1-2, with TRBD1 identical over 10 bases. The sequence was obtained from a woman in her late teens or twenties with Graves' hyperthyroidism that later progressed to Graves' ophthalmopathy. The CDR3 region has the DNA TGCGCCTCACGAGGGGGGACAGGGGACGGCTACACCTTC. This codes for CASRGGTGDGYTF.